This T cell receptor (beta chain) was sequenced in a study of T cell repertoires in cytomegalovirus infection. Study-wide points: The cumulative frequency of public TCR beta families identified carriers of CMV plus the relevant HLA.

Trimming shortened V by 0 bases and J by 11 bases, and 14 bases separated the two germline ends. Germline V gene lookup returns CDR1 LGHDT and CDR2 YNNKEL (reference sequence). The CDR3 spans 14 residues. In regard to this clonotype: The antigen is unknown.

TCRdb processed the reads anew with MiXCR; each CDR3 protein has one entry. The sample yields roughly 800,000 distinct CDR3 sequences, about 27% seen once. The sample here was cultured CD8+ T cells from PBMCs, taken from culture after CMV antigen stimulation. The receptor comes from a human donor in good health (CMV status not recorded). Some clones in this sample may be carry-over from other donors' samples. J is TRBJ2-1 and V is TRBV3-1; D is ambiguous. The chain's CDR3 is CASSQETRKTKQFF. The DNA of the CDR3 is TGTGCCAGCAGCCAAGAGACCAGGAAGACGAAGCAGTTCTTC.